Sequencing of this TCR beta chain was carried out in a study of vaccination and CD4 T cells after COVID-19. The overall study: Participants got two doses of BNT162b2 or mRNA-1273 vaccine. The post-COVID samples were taken a median around 100 days after diagnosis, anywhere from 35 to 161.

CDR1 and CDR2 from the germline V gene are DFQATT and SNEGSKA (reference sequence). This CDR3 contains 14 residues. V was shortened by 3 bases and J by 8 bases, with 14 bases between the two germline ends. Positive PCR tests came between March and December 2020, ahead of the US Alpha, Beta and Delta variants. Only a few counts were recorded for this clonotype. What it binds is not known. Study findings and constraints: For convalescent patients, 304 of the 307 vaccine-specific clones analyzed were classified as spike mono-reactive.

TCRdb re-called the PCR reads with MiXCR, one entry per CDR3 protein. The table records some 18,000 distinct CDR3 sequences, under 80% of them present only once. The genes are TRBV20-1 and TRBJ1-6, with D maybe TRBD1 (5 bases). The sequences come from CD4+ T cells from blood, collected before SARS-CoV-2 vaccination. This receptor was identified in a human donor who had recovered from COVID-19. The CDR3 region is CSASRGRDYSPLHF. The CDR3 DNA reads TGCAGTGCTAGTAGGGGCAGGGACTATTCACCCCTCCACTTT.